Each of the 20 T cell receptor beta chains below was sequenced from the same sample in a study of T cells in Graves' hyperthyroidism and ophthalmopathy. TCR beta CDR3 regions were amplified from RNA transcripts. A set of HTBI primers served as the primers for a first-round RT-PCR of the TCR CDR3. Each CDR3 protein is one row after TCRdb ran MiXCR on the multiplex PCR reads. Of approximately 640,000 distinct CDR3 sequences listed, roughly 17% are singletons. The sequencing sample was made of blood. The receptors come from a woman between 25 and 40 years old with Graves' hyperthyroidism.

This clonotype was observed a handful of times. The chain couples TRBV4-1 to TRBJ1-5; D unclear. The CDR3 has 15 residues. The germline V gene has CDR1 MGHRA and CDR2 YSYEKL. V was pared by 0 bases and J by 7 bases, with 13 bases between. CDR3 sequence (DNA): TGCGCCAGCAGCCAAGATAAGGGAAGGGAGCAGCCCCAGCATTTT. Translation: CASSQDKGREQPQHF.

In its sample, this clonotype was seen once. The V call is TRBV20-1, the J call TRBJ1-4; D is unresolved. This CDR3 contains 13 residues. Trimming took 5 bases from V and 4 from J, leaving 11 bases between them. Per germline, CDR1 DFQATT and CDR2 SNEGSKA (reference sequence). The CDR3 bases are TGCAGTGCTGGAGGGCAGATTAATGAAAAACTGTTTTTT. Translated: CSAGGQINEKLFF.

The rearrangement joins TRBV4-2 to TRBJ2-3, with 7 nucleotides matching TRBD2. This CDR3 has 17 residues. Germline-derived CDR1 and CDR2 are LGHNA and YNFKEQ. V was pared by 3 bases and J by 5 bases, with 14 bases of the junction left unmatched. CDR3 in amino acids: CASSQRATGPGGDTQYF. In DNA form, the CDR3 reads TGTGCCAGCAGCCAGAGAGCGACCGGACCGGGGGGAGATACGCAGTATTTT.

This clonotype came up many times. The chain joins TRBV10-3 to TRBJ2-7, with 9 bases matching TRBD2. The CDR3 has 14 residues. The V segment lost 4 bases and the J segment 3 bases; nucleotides outside the gene matches: 4. The germline V gene has CDR1 ENHRY and CDR2 SYGVKD. In nucleotides, the CDR3 is TGTGCCATCAGTGGGGCTAGCGGGATCTACGAGCAGTACTTC. This sequence encodes CAISGASGIYEQYF.

This clonotype was recorded at least ten times. The J gene is TRBJ2-3, the V gene TRBV28; D is uncertain. This CDR3 region has 15 residues. The germline gives CDR1 MDHEN, CDR2 SYDVKM. Trimming removed 2 bases from V and 0 bases from J, with 9 bases in between. DNA of the CDR3: TGTGCCAGCAGTTTACGGCATACTAGCACAGATACGCAGTATTTT. Amino acid sequence: CASSLRHTSTDTQYF.

This clonotype showed up just a few times. The chain recombines TRBV7-8 with TRBJ1-4; 7 bases are shared with TRBD1. The trim removed 5 bases at V and 12 bases at J, leaving 12 bases unmatched. Germline V gene sequence: CDR1 SGHVS, CDR2 FQNEAQ. The CDR3 is made up of 14 amino acids. This CDR3 reads CASSDWTGSVELFF. The CDR3 DNA follows: TGTGCCAGCAGCGACTGGACAGGCTCAGTGGAACTGTTTTTT.

In its sample, this clonotype was seen a few times. The chain links TRBV12-3 or TRBV12-4 to TRBJ1-1; weak D call: TRBD1 (5 bases). V was clipped by 7 bases and J by 4 bases, with 16 bases between them. The CDR3 extends over 14 amino acids. The CDR3 DNA is TGTGCCAGCATCCGATCACGGGGGATCACTGAAGCTTTCTTT. Its protein is CASIRSRGITEAFF.

This clonotype was counted at least ten times. The chain links TRBV12-3 or TRBV12-4 to TRBJ1-5, with D perhaps matching TRBD1 (6 bases). V was trimmed by 3 bases and J by 5 bases, leaving 14 bases between them. The CDR3 runs to 15 residues. This CDR3 reads CASSFGRTEYQPQHF. CDR3 nucleotide sequence: TGTGCCAGCAGTTTTGGTCGGACAGAATATCAGCCCCAGCATTTT.

This clonotype appeared a few times. The chain has TRBV7-3 and TRBJ2-2, with 12 bases lining up with TRBD2. The V gene's germline CDR1 is SGHTA and CDR2 FQGTGA. This CDR3 spans 15 amino acids. The ends lost 5 bases at V and 8 bases at J; junction bases unmatched: 6. The CDR3 sequence: CASSQGLAGLGELFF. Written as DNA, the CDR3 is TGTGCCAGCAGCCAAGGACTAGCGGGACTGGGGGAGCTGTTTTTT.

This clonotype was seen a handful of times. The chain is built from TRBV6-2 or TRBV6-3 and TRBJ2-2; D is ambiguous. The CDR3 is 13 amino acids. Germline CDR1 and CDR2: MNHEY and SVGEGT. Trimming removed 9 bases from V and 4 bases from J, with 12 bases in between. This CDR3 is CASTTLGTGELFF. CDR3 DNA: TGTGCCAGTACGACCCTGGGCACCGGGGAGCTGTTTTTT.

Worth noting for this clonotype: With a much larger clone just one base away, this may be a read error. The chain carries TRBV13 and TRBJ1-2; D unclear. CDR1 and CDR2 from the germline V gene are PRHDT and FYEKMQ (reference sequence). CDR3 length equals 14 residues. The CDR3 region has the DNA TGTGCCAGCACCCCGCGTGGAGCTAACTATGACTACACCTTC. Translated: CASTPRGANYDYTF.

In its sample, this clonotype was seen a few times. The J gene is TRBJ2-3, the V gene TRBV20-1; D remains ambiguous. The CDR3 spans 13 residues. CDR1 DFQATT and CDR2 SNEGSKA come from the germline V gene (reference sequence). Trimming removed 6 bases from V and 2 bases from J, with 12 bases in between. The CDR3 is CSASVVDTDTQYF. The CDR3 DNA sequence: TGCAGTGCCAGCGTAGTAGACACAGATACGCAGTATTTT.

This clonotype occurred many times. V gene TRBV13 combines with J gene TRBJ2-1, with no clear D. V lost 2 bases, J lost 2 bases, and 10 bases lay in between. CDR3 length: 15 residues. Germline loops: CDR1 PRHDT, CDR2 FYEKMQ (reference sequence). CDR3 residues: CASSLISDPYNEQFF. For the CDR3, the DNA is TGTGCCAGCAGCTTAATCAGCGACCCCTACAATGAGCAGTTCTTC. The full variable domain, with the rest looked up from reference TRBV13 and TRBJ2-1, is AAGVIQSPRHLIKEKRETATLKCYPIPRHDTVYWYQQGPGQDPQFLISFYEKMQSDKGSIPDRFSAQQFSDYHSELNMSSLELGDSALYFCASSLISDPYNEQFFGPGTRLTVL.

J is TRBJ2-5 and V is TRBV11-3; 8 nucleotides match TRBD2. Germline V lookup: CDR1 SGHNT, CDR2 YENEEA. V lost 2 bases, J lost 3 bases, and 11 bases stayed unmatched. This CDR3 has 17 amino acids. CDR3: CASSLRLAGGFKETQYF. CDR3 DNA: TGTGCCAGCAGCTTAAGGCTGGCGGGAGGCTTTAAAGAGACCCAGTACTTC.

In its sample, this clonotype was seen many times. This CDR3 reads CSARAGGDEQFF. In DNA, the CDR3 is TGCAGTGCTAGAGCTGGGGGCGATGAGCAGTTCTTC. The chain links TRBV20-1 to TRBJ2-1, with D possibly being TRBD1 (6 bases). The CDR3 contains 12 residues. The V end was cut by 1 base, the J end by 8 bases, with 9 bases between. Germline CDR1 is DFQATT and CDR2 is SNEGSKA (reference sequence).

In this sample, this clonotype turned up a few times. V and J are TRBV7-3 and TRBJ2-2, with no clear D. The CDR3 totals 14 residues. V lost 1 base, J lost 5 bases, and 8 bases lay in between. Germline CDR1 and CDR2: SGHTA and FQGTGA. The DNA of the CDR3 is TGTGCCAGCAGCTTAATGAGTGAAACCGGGGAGCTGTTTTTT. As protein: CASSLMSETGELFF.

This clonotype was seen many times. The gene calls are TRBV30 and TRBJ1-1; D unclear. This CDR3 is built from 12 residues. Germline V gives CDR1 GTSNPN, CDR2 SVGIG (reference sequence). Trimming took 5 bases from V and 0 from J, leaving 7 bases between them. The CDR3 region has the DNA TGTGCCTGGTTCAGAATGAACACTGAAGCTTTCTTT. Protein: CAWFRMNTEAFF.

As to this clonotype: An end of the junction does not agree with germline; a read error may underlie this. The chain has TRBV7-9 and TRBJ2-2; 7 nucleotides agree with TRBD2. CDR3 length equals 16 residues. Germline CDR1 is SEHNR and CDR2 is FQNEAQ (reference sequence). The chain's CDR3 is CASSPSWGGRTGELFF. The CDR3 DNA reads TGCGCCAGCAGCCCTAGTTGGGGAGGGCGCACCGGGGAGCTGTTTTTT.

This clonotype was recorded many times. The chain's CDR3 is CASSLRGGDRETQYF. CDR3 nucleotide sequence: TGTGCCAGCAGCTTAAGGGGGGGTGATAGGGAGACCCAGTACTTC. The rearrangement joins TRBV7-2 to TRBJ2-5; tentative D call: TRBD2 (7 bases). In germline, CDR1 is SGHTA, CDR2 FQGNSA. Trimming removed 2 bases from V and 5 bases from J, with 15 bases in between. The CDR3 consists of 15 residues.

This clonotype was observed at least ten times. Here the CDR3 reads CASSLTGDYNEQFF. Written as DNA, the CDR3 is TGTGCCAGCTCCCTCACGGGAGATTACAATGAGCAGTTCTTC. The chain combines TRBV9 with TRBJ2-1, with D perhaps matching TRBD2 (6 bases). Germline CDR1 SGDLS, CDR2 YYNGEE. The CDR3 has 14 residues. The germline V and J ends were trimmed by 7 bases and 4 bases, with 15 bases remaining between them. Full variable domain (outside the CDR3, taken from reference TRBV9 and TRBJ2-1): DSGVTQTPKHLITATGQRVTLRCSPRSGDLSVYWYQQSLDQGLQFLIQYYNGEERAKGNILERFSAQQFPDLHSELNLSSLELGDSALYFCASSLTGDYNEQFFGPGTRLTVL.